This T cell receptor (beta chain) was captured by sequencing in a study of T cells in Graves' hyperthyroidism and ophthalmopathy. Overall study results and limits: Ophthalmopathy, as predicted by the model, came a median 6.5 months after the prediction.

In this sample, this clonotype turned up many times. The target antigen is unknown. V lost 5 bases and J lost 5; bases outside the gene matches: 5. The CDR3 is 14 amino acids. Germline V gene lookup returns CDR1 SGHNT and CDR2 YYREEE (reference sequence). Template material for amplifying TCR beta CDR3 regions consisted of RNA transcripts. The HTBI primer set served for first-round RT-PCR of the TCR CDR3. TCRdb used MiXCR to reprocess the multiplex PCR reads, holding one entry per CDR3 protein. The top ten hold about 7% of the sample, which has about 700,000 distinct CDR3 sequences, roughly 45% seen once.

The receptor was derived from an adult man with Graves' disease, either hyperthyroidism or ophthalmopathy (not recorded which). V usage is TRBV5-4 and J usage is TRBJ1-2, with 11 nucleotides matching TRBD1. The sample consisted of peripheral blood or thyroid tissue (not recorded which). The CDR3 DNA reads as TGTGCCAGCAGACAGGACAGGGGGCTGTATGGCTACACCTTC. Amino acids: CASRQDRGLYGYTF.